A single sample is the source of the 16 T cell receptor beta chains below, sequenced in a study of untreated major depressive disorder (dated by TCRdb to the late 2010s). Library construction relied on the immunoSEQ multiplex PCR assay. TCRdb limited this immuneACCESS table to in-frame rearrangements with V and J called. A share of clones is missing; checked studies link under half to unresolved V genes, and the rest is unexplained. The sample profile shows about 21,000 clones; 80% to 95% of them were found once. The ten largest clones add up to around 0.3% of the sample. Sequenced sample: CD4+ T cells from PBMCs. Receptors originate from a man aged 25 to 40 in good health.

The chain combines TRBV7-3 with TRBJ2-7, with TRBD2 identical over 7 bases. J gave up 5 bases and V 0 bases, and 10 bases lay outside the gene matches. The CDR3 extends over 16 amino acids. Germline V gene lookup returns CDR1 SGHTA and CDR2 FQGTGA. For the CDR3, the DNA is TGTGCCAGCAGCTTAACGGGAGGACTTGCGGGAGACGAGCAGTACTTC. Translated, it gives CASSLTGGLAGDEQYF.

CDR3 in DNA: TGTGCCAGCAGTTACGAAACTAACTATGGCTACACCTTC. Translated: CASSYETNYGYTF. V and J are TRBV6-5 and TRBJ1-2; D not resolved. Germline V gene sequence: CDR1 MNHEY, CDR2 SVGAGI. This CDR3 is 13 amino acids long. The germline V and J ends were trimmed by 2 bases and 0 bases, with 4 bases remaining between them.

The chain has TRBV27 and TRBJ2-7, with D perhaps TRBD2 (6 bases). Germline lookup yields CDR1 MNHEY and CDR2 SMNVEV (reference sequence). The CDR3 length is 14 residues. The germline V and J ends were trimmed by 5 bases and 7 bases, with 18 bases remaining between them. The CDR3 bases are TGTGCCAGCAGTAAACCCGGGACTTCTAATGAGCAGTACTTC. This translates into CASSKPGTSNEQYF.

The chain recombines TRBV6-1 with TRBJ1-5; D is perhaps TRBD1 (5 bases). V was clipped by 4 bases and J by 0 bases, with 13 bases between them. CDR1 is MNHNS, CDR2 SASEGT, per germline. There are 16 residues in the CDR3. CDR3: CASSARLGVSNQPQHF. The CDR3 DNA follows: TGTGCCAGCAGTGCCCGCTTAGGGGTTAGCAATCAGCCCCAGCATTTT.

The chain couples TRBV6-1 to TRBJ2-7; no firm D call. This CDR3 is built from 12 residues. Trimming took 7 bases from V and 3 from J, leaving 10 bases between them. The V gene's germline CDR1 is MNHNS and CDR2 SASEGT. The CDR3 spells CASNIKLYEQYF. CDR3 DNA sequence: TGTGCCAGCAACATTAAACTCTACGAGCAGTACTTC.

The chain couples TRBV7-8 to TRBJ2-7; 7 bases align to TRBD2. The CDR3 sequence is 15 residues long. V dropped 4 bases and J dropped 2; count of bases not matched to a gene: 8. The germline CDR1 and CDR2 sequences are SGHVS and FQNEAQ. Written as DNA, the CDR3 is TGTGCCAGCAGCTCGACCCTAGCGGAGACCTACGAGCAGTACTTC. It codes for CASSSTLAETYEQYF.

CDR3 in amino acids: CASSPRPRDTEAFF. CDR3 sequence (DNA): TGTGCCAGCAGCCCCCGACCCAGGGACACTGAAGCTTTCTTT. The rearrangement links TRBV5-4 to TRBJ1-1; weak D call: TRBD1 (5 bases). Trimming left V 4 bases short and J 3 bases short, with 13 bases between. The CDR3 is 14 amino acids. CDR1 and CDR2 from the germline V gene are SGHNT and YYREEE (reference sequence).

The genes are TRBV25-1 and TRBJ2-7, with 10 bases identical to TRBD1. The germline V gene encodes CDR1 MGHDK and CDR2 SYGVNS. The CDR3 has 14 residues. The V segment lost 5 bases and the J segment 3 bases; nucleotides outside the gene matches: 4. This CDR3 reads CASSRQGAIYEQYF. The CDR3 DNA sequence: TGTGCCAGCAGTAGACAGGGGGCTATCTACGAGCAGTACTTC.

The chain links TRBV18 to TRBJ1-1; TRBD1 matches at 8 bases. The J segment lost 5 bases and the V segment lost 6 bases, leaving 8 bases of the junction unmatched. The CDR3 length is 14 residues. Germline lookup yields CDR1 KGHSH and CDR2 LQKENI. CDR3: CASSPTGGDTEAFF. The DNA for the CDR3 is TGTGCCAGCTCGCCCACAGGGGGAGATACTGAAGCTTTCTTT.

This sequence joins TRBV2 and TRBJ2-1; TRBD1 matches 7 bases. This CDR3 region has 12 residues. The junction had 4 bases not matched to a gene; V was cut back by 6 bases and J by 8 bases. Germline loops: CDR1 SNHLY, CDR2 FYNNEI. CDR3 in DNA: TGTGCCAGCAGACAGGGGTGGGATGAGCAGTTCTTC. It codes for CASRQGWDEQFF.

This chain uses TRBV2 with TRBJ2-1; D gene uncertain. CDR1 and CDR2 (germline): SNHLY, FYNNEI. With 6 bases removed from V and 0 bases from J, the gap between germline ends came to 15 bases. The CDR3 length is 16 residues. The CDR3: CASRKDSQSSYNEQFF. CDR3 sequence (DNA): TGTGCCAGCAGGAAAGACTCTCAGAGCTCCTACAATGAGCAGTTCTTC.

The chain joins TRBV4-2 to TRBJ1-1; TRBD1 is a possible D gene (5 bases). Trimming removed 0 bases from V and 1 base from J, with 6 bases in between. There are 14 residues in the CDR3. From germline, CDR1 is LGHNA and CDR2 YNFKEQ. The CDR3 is CASSQDGQNTEAFF. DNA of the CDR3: TGTGCCAGCAGCCAAGACGGACAGAACACTGAAGCTTTCTTT.

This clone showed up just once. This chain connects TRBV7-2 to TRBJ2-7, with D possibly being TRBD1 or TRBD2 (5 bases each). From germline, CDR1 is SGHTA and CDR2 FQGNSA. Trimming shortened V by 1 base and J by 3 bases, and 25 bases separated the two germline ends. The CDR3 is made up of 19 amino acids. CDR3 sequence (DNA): TGTGCCAGCAGCTTAGAAACGGGGCTGTTTGGCGGTCCCTTCTACGAGCAGTACTTC. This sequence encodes CASSLETGLFGGPFYEQYF.

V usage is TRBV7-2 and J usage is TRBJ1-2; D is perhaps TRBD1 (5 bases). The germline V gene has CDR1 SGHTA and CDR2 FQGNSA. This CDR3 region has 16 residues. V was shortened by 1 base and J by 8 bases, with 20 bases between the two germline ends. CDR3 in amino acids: CASSLELRGGKDGYTF. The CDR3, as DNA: TGTGCCAGCAGCTTAGAGCTGAGGGGCGGCAAGGACGGCTACACCTTC. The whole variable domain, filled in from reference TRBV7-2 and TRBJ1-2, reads GAGVSQSPSNKVTEKGKDVELRCDPISGHTALYWYRQSLGQGLEFLIYFQGNSAPDKSGLPSDRFSAERTGGSVSTLTIQRTQQEDSAVYLCASSLELRGGKDGYTFGSGTRLTVV.

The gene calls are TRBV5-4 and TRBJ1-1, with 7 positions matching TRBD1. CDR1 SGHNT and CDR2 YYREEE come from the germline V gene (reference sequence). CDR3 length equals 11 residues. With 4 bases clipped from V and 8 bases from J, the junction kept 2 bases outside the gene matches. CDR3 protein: CASSQQGEAFF. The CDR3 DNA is TGTGCCAGCAGCCAACAGGGGGAAGCTTTCTTT.

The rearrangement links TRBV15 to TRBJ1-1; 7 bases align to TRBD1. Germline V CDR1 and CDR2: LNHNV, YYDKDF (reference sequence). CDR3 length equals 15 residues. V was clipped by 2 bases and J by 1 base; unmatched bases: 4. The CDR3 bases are TGTGCCACCAGCAGACTTGGGACAGCGAACACTGAAGCTTTCTTT. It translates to CATSRLGTANTEAFF.